This paragraph reports one T cell receptor beta chain. What it recognizes is unknown. This entry comes from a study of human T cells and chemical hapten exposure. Study-wide background: There were weekly diphenylcyclopropenone doses to the scalp for patients throughout the approximately 25-week study. General study points: Alopecia in the donors means their immune response may deviate from healthy people's. Expanded TCRs were compared with controls, and the expanded TCRs formed significantly more large CDR3 similarity clusters. Patch test score was positively correlated with the counts of PT1 expanded TCRs.

TCRdb re-derived calls from the RACE reads in MiXCR, one entry per CDR3 protein. The sample holds fewer than 400,000 distinct CDR3 sequences, roughly 6.9% seen once. The CDR3 spans 15 residues. The germline CDR1 and CDR2 sequences are MDHEN and SYDVKM. The ends lost 8 bases at V and 3 bases at J; junction bases unmatched: 8. Indicated time point: patch test 1, 2 weeks after DPC sensitization. The sample's treatment: therapeutic diphenylcyclopropenone sensitization with weekly scalp DPC. V and J are TRBV28 and TRBJ1-5, with TRBD1 identical over 9 bases. This receptor was taken from a woman aged 18-29 years with alopecia areata. Some clones in this sample may be carry-over from other donors' samples. Material: whole blood, obtained in connection with sensitization to the hapten diphenylcyclopropenone (DPC). CDR3 amino acids: CASGTGGGYNQPQHF. The CDR3 DNA follows: TGTGCCAGCGGTACAGGGGGCGGCTACAATCAGCCCCAGCATTTT.